Presented here are 22 T cell receptor beta chains from one specimen sequenced in a study of neurological immune-mediated disorders. In TCRdb, the 5' RACE reads were re-called with MiXCR into one record per CDR3 protein. Altogether over 45,000 distinct CDR3 sequences are present, over 3.5% being singletons, with the ten largest covering roughly 2%. The material sequenced was CD4+ T cells from blood. Receptors originate from a woman aged 40 to 49 with multiple sclerosis.

This clonotype appeared many times. This may be a read error, as it is one base from a much larger clone. Likely a read error: the CDR3 ends without its conserved phenylalanine or tryptophan. The gene calls are TRBV10-3 and TRBJ1-2; no firm D call. The CDR3 extends over 16 amino acids. The V gene's germline CDR1 is ENHRY and CDR2 SYGVKD. V was clipped by 2 bases and J by 3 bases, with 16 bases between them. CDR3 bases: TGTGCCATCAGTGAGGATCTAAGGACGGTGGACTATGGCTACACCATC. Protein sequence: CAISEDLRTVDYGYTI.

This clonotype was counted ten times or more. The chain joins TRBV6-2 or TRBV6-3 to TRBJ2-2, with D possibly being TRBD1 (6 bases). This CDR3 comprises 14 residues. The germline V and J ends were trimmed by 4 bases and 7 bases, with 13 bases remaining between them. Germline V lookup: CDR1 MNHEY, CDR2 SVGEGT. The CDR3 DNA sequence: TGTGCCAGCAGTTTTAACAGGGTTGGCGGGGAGCTGTTTTTT. It is translated as CASSFNRVGGELFF.

This clonotype was counted many times. V and J are TRBV12-3 or TRBV12-4 and TRBJ1-2, with D possibly TRBD1 on 6 matching bases. There are 13 residues in the CDR3. Deletions cut 6 bases from V and 4 bases from J, with 12 bases between. CDR3 sequence reads: CASSDQGGYGYTF. CDR3 sequence (DNA): TGTGCCAGCAGCGATCAAGGGGGCTATGGCTACACCTTC.

This clonotype has a count of ten or more. Its ends do not fully match the called genes, so a read error is possible. This chain uses TRBV7-3 with TRBJ2-3; 10 nucleotides line up with TRBD1. Germline V gene data show CDR1 as SGHTA and CDR2 as FQGTGA. This CDR3 has 12 amino acids. The CDR3 spells CASSKTGGFFVF. The CDR3 DNA reads TGTGCCAGCAGCAAGACAGGGGGCTTTTTCGTTTTT.

This clonotype appeared many times. The chain joins TRBV27 to TRBJ2-4; 8 bases map to TRBD1. The CDR3 runs to 14 residues. The V segment lost 8 bases and the J segment 9 bases; nucleotides outside the gene matches: 12. Germline CDR1 and CDR2: MNHEY and SMNVEV (reference sequence). CDR3 nucleotide sequence: TGTGCCAGCCTAAGAGCAGGGGGCGGTGGCATTCAGTACTTC. Protein: CASLRAGGGGIQYF.

In its sample, this clonotype was seen once. The chain has TRBV21-1 and TRBJ2-7; whether TRBD2, the table's D call, matches the DNA was not checked. TRBV21-1 is given as a pseudogene. CDR3 length equals 14 residues. CDR3 nucleotides: TGTGCCAGCAGCAAGCCGGGACTAGGCGTCGAGCAGTACTTC. This codes for CASSKPGLGVEQYF.

This clonotype has ten or more counts. The J gene is TRBJ1-5, the V gene TRBV20-1; 8 nucleotides line up with TRBD1. The CDR3 contains 15 residues. The ends lost 0 bases at V and 2 bases at J; junction bases unmatched: 3. The V gene's germline CDR1 is DFQATT and CDR2 SNEGSKA (reference sequence). The CDR3: CSAREMDRGNQPQHF. The CDR3 DNA follows: TGCAGTGCTAGAGAAATGGACAGGGGCAATCAGCCCCAGCATTTT.

In its sample, this clonotype was seen many times. The CDR3 DNA follows: TGCGCCAGCAGCCAAGTAATAGGTTCACCCCTCCACTTT. This codes for CASSQVIGSPLHF. V and J are TRBV4-1 and TRBJ1-6; D remains unclear. V was cut by 1 base and J by 9 bases, with 7 bases left in between. In germline, CDR1 is MGHRA, CDR2 YSYEKL. The CDR3 is 13 amino acids.

This clonotype showed up many times. The chain employs TRBV5-1 and TRBJ2-1, with 8 bases lining up with TRBD2. The CDR3 length is 15 residues. Looked up from germline, CDR1 is SGHRS and CDR2 is YFSETQ. V was clipped by 4 bases and J by 4 bases; unmatched bases: 7. The CDR3 loop is CASSLGLGGYNEQFF. CDR3 DNA: TGCGCCAGCAGCCTGGGACTAGGGGGATACAATGAGCAGTTCTTC.

In this sample, this clonotype turned up many times. The chain has TRBV7-8 and TRBJ2-7; 7 bases fit TRBD1. The CDR3 spans 15 residues. V lost 0 bases and J lost 2; bases outside the gene matches: 4. Germline V gene sequence: CDR1 SGHVS, CDR2 FQNEAQ. The CDR3 here is CASSLAGQGAYEQYF. In nucleotides, the CDR3 is TGTGCCAGCAGCTTAGCCGGGCAGGGGGCCTACGAGCAGTACTTC. Filled out from reference TRBV7-8 and TRBJ2-7, the complete variable domain reads GAGVSQSPRYKVAKRGQDVALRCDPISGHVSLFWYQQALGQGPEFLTYFQNEAQLDKSGLPSDRFFAERPEGSVSTLKIQRTQQEDSAVYLCASSLAGQGAYEQYFGPGTRLTVT.

This clonotype was counted ten times or more. The chain couples TRBV5-1 to TRBJ2-1; 7 bases agree with TRBD2. J gave up 0 bases and V 5 bases, and 11 bases lay outside the gene matches. The CDR3 consists of 17 residues. The germline V gene encodes CDR1 SGHRS and CDR2 YFSETQ. As DNA, the CDR3 is TGCGCCAGCAGTTTTGACCCTAGCGGTAGCTCCTACAATGAGCAGTTCTTC. Residues: CASSFDPSGSSYNEQFF.

This clonotype was found many times. This chain uses TRBV5-1 with TRBJ2-7; D uncertain. The CDR3 is made up of 11 amino acids. Germline V lookup: CDR1 SGHRS, CDR2 YFSETQ. Trimming removed 4 bases at V and 5 bases at J, with 7 bases between. CDR3 DNA sequence: TGCGCCAGCAGCGGAGATCACGAGCAGTACTTC. It yields the protein CASSGDHEQYF.

Ten or more counts support this clonotype. The chain couples TRBV5-1 to TRBJ2-7; 10 positions agree with TRBD1. CDR1 is SGHRS, CDR2 YFSETQ, per germline. CDR3 length: 14 residues. V shed 8 bases, J shed 5 bases, and the junction held 10 bases outside the gene matches. The CDR3 region has the DNA TGCGCCAGTACCGTGGACAGGGGGACCAACGAGCAGTACTTC. This codes for CASTVDRGTNEQYF. Full variable domain (remainder filled in from reference TRBV5-1 and TRBJ2-7): KAGVTQTPRYLIKTRGQQVTLSCSPISGHRSVSWYQQTPGQGLQFLFEYFSETQRNKGNFPGRFSGRQFSNSRSEMNVSTLELGDSALYLCASTVDRGTNEQYFGPGTRLTVT.

This clonotype was counted many times. This chain connects TRBV20-1 to TRBJ2-7; tentatively, D is TRBD2 (6 bases). V lost 3 bases and J lost 4, with 16 bases in between. CDR3 length: 14 residues. The V gene's germline CDR1 is DFQATT and CDR2 SNEGSKA (reference sequence). The CDR3 region has the DNA TGCAGTGCTAGTTCTGAGGGGACTGGTTACGAGCAGTACTTC. Protein sequence: CSASSEGTGYEQYF.

This clonotype has just a few counts. The chain joins TRBV5-1 to TRBJ2-1; D gene unclear. The ends were cut back, 4 bases at V and 13 bases at J, with 15 bases in the middle. Germline lookup yields CDR1 SGHRS and CDR2 YFSETQ. This CDR3 comprises 12 residues. The CDR3 DNA reads TGCGCCAGCAGCGGAACGGGCCCGATCCAGTTCTTC. Translated: CASSGTGPIQFF.

This clonotype was seen at least ten times. The J gene is TRBJ2-1, the V gene TRBV12-3 or TRBV12-4; D perhaps matches TRBD2 (5 bases). This CDR3 is 14 amino acids long. Trimming cost V 8 bases and J 3 bases, with 14 bases left between them. Here the CDR3 reads CASGGHLGYNEQFF. The CDR3 nucleotides are TGTGCCAGCGGCGGGCACCTAGGCTACAATGAGCAGTTCTTC.

This clonotype was observed at least ten times. The genes are TRBV3-1 and TRBJ2-1; D possibly corresponds to TRBD1 (5 bases). Trimming cost V 2 bases and J 1 base, with 9 bases left between them. The CDR3 length is 15 residues. The V gene's germline CDR1 is LGHDT and CDR2 YNNKEL (reference sequence). In nucleotides, the CDR3 is TGTGCCAGCAGCCAAATTCAGGGTTCCTACAATGAGCAGTTCTTC. Encoded protein: CASSQIQGSYNEQFF.

The sample holds many counts of this clonotype. The chain is built from TRBV20-1 and TRBJ2-1; tentative D call: TRBD2 (6 bases). The germline gives CDR1 DFQATT, CDR2 SNEGSKA (reference sequence). The CDR3 covers 12 residues. Trimming left V 5 bases short and J 12 bases short, with 17 bases between. CDR3 protein: CSAPTPLEGQFF. The CDR3 nucleotides read TGCAGTGCTCCCACCCCACTGGAGGGGCAGTTCTTC.

This clonotype appeared many times. The gene calls are TRBV7-2 and TRBJ1-5, with D perhaps TRBD1 (6 bases). From germline, CDR1 is SGHTA and CDR2 FQGNSA. Deletions cut 4 bases from V and 5 bases from J, with 12 bases between. The length of the CDR3 is 14 residues. The CDR3 nucleotides read TGTGCCAGCAGCTCTCGCAGGGGAGATCAGCCCCAGCATTTT. This encodes CASSSRRGDQPQHF.

This clonotype was detected many times. The chain employs TRBV5-1 and TRBJ1-3; no clear D gene. Per the germline V gene, CDR1 is SGHRS and CDR2 is YFSETQ. Trimming shortened V by 0 bases and J by 4 bases, and 11 bases separated the two germline ends. There are 15 residues in the CDR3. The CDR3 loop is CASSLDVKFGNTIYF. The CDR3 bases are TGCGCCAGCAGCTTGGACGTCAAATTCGGAAACACCATATATTTT.

This clonotype was recorded many times. V and J are TRBV7-9 and TRBJ2-3, with D unclear. Germline V CDR1 and CDR2: SEHNR, FQNEAQ (reference sequence). This CDR3 comprises 16 residues. The germline V and J ends were trimmed by 8 bases and 2 bases, with 20 bases remaining between them. The CDR3 reads CASPLRAGPPTDTQYF. The CDR3 nucleotides read TGTGCCAGCCCGTTAAGGGCAGGCCCTCCCACAGATACGCAGTATTTT.

There are a few counts of this clonotype. The J gene is TRBJ2-7, the V gene TRBV6-4; D remains unclear. CDR1 MRHNA and CDR2 SNTAGT come from the germline V gene. The CDR3 has 13 residues. Trimming took 6 bases from V and 1 from J, leaving 10 bases between them. CDR3 sequence reads: CASSVGPSYEQYF. CDR3 nucleotides: TGTGCCAGCAGCGTGGGCCCGTCCTACGAGCAGTACTTC.